This record looks at one T cell receptor (beta chain) sequence and its context. Its recognized antigen is unknown. Base qualities are not provided; no much larger clone lies one nucleotide away. These data come from a study of a mutant IDH1 vaccine in newly diagnosed glioma (dated by TCRdb to the early 2020s). About the study as a whole: Across visits V03 through V10, patients got a total of eight vaccinations, given in weeks 1, 3, 5, 7, 11, 15, 19 and 23. Peripheral blood samples were drawn at six visits, namely V03 (baseline), V05, V07, V10, V12 and V13. Prior to enrollment, standard therapy consisting of radiotherapy alone, temozolomide alone, or radiochemotherapy with temozolomide had been administered to patients, with the combination being received by most patients. For exploratory analyses, longitudinal TCRB deep sequencing was carried out in under 30 treated patients wherever samples were available. Vaccination was initiated 4-6 weeks after radiotherapy alone, or concurrently with temozolomide cycles in the chemotherapy-containing groups. Of the approximately 29 treated patients, approximately 60% were male and around 38% were female, and a mean age of 40.4 years was recorded. The investigation overall reported the following: PBMC samples for TCRB deep sequencing were selected based on availability. It was noted by the authors that analyses of patient blood samples could not be reproduced owing to sample limitations. Pseudoprogression appeared unrelated to alterations in the top peripheral T cell clonotypes detected by TCRB sequencing. Across multiple MHC alleles, vaccine-induced immune responses were seen in around 93% of patients.

The germline V gene supplies CDR1 MNHEY and CDR2 SVGAGI. Its CDR3 holds 13 amino acids, cysteine through phenylalanine. Left in the record is the CDR3 DNA by itself, 39 bases read in frame from the first base. Trimming costs V 2 bases and J 3 bases, and their ends lie 8 bases apart. The library was generated by the immunoSEQ multiplex PCR assay. The hsTCRB Kit was used according to the manufacturer's protocol to amplify rearranged TCR beta chain sequences. Sequencing of TCRB libraries was carried out on an Illumina MiSeq. Turning to the authors' computational methods: Demultiplexing, trimming and gene mapping were performed with the kit vendor's proprietary platform. What TCRdb holds here is the immuneACCESS table cut down to in-frame rearrangements. Part of the clones is not present; checked against another copy, under half of the missing clones reflect an unresolved V gene, and the others are unexplained. V, J and clone size are taken as reported in that table, and D and trimming were inferred from the DNA itself. The sample records tens of thousands of clones, around 73% of which are singletons. Jointly, the top ten make up approximately 9.5% of the sample.

The sample's time point, from its label and the paper: week 11, during vaccination. Every vaccine dose consisted of 300 ug of a 20-mer mutant IDH1 peptide in Montanide, administered subcutaneously together with topical imiquimod. The donors had newly diagnosed IDH1-mutant astrocytomas of WHO grade 3 or 4 that showed loss of nuclear ATRX. The samples were drawn from NOA16, a multicentre, single-arm, open-label phase I trial in Germany that tested a mutant IDH1 peptide vaccine in humans for the first time. Genomic DNA for TCRB sequencing was extracted from EDTA blood using the DNeasy Blood and Tissue Kit.

The starting material was PBMCs, obtained from a glioma patient whose treatment included an IDH1 peptide vaccine. The chain is assembled from TRBV6-5 and TRBJ2-7; the D gene cannot be resolved reliably. The clonotype originates from a woman aged 18-30 years with glioma. The CDR3 here reads CASSYGNLYEQYF. The DNA sequence is given as TGTGCCAGCAGTTACGGTAATCTCTACGAGCAGTACTTC.